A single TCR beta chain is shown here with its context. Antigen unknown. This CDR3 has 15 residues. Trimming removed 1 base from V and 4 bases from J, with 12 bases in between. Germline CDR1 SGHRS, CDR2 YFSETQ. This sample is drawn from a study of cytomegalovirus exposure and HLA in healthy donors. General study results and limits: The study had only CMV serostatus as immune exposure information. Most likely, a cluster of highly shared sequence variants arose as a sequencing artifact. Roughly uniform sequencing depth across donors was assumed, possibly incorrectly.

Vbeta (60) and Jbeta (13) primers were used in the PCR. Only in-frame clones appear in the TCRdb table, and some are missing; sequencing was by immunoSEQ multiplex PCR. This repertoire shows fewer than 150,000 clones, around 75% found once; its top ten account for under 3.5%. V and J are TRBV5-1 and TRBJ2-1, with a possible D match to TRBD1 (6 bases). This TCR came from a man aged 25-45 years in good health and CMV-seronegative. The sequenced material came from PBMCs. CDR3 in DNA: TGCGCCAGCAGCTTGTTGGGACACGAATACAATGAGCAGTTCTTC. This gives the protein CASSLLGHEYNEQFF.